Listed here is a single T cell receptor beta chain. The CDR3 totals 17 residues. V dropped 5 bases and J dropped 4 bases, with 21 bases sitting between them. Germline V gene lookup returns CDR1 MNHNY and CDR2 SVGAGI (reference sequence). The source of the sample is a study of blood T cell repertoires in COVID-19. Overall study context: Collection of acute and convalescent COVID-19 samples took place in the United States, Italy and Spain.

Repertoires were generated with immunoSEQ multiplex PCR, while TCRdb's copy carries only in-frame clones and drops some. The sample consists of roughly 300,000 clones, about 81% of them appearing once. This TCR derives from a human donor with COVID-19, enrolled during active disease. The donor label of this sample is uncertain. Input material: peripheral blood. V is TRBV6-6 and J is TRBJ1-3; D uncertain. As DNA, the CDR3 is TGTGCCAGCAGTCGAGTTTCCCGTACGGTTTCGGGAAACACCATATATTTT. Translation gives CASSRVSRTVSGNTIYF.